This TCR beta chain was identified in a study of HIV-infected children after antiretroviral therapy interruption. Study at large: Continuous-treatment children had median age roughly 8 years, interruption around 9.5 years.

The TCR library was built from RNA with a 3' RACE protocol and unique molecular identifiers. Via MiXCR, TCRdb re-called the 3' RACE reads, giving one row per CDR3 protein. Here the sample spans about 83,000 distinct CDR3 sequences, under 8% being singletons. Treatment noted: PENTA 11 planned treatment interruption arm or continuous ART arm. Between the trimmed V and J ends, which lost 0 bases and 6 bases, there was a span of 12 bases. Germline V gene data show CDR1 as SGHKS and CDR2 as YYEKEE (reference sequence). CDR3 size: 14 residues. This clonotype came up a few times. The sample consisted of CD45RA+ CD4+ T cells from PBMCs, pooled from several time points, taken from a donor given antiretroviral therapy, either interrupted or continuous. Subset in this sample: naive CD4+ CD45RA+ CD45RO- T cells. The sequence derives from a pool of human donors with HIV. This chain uses TRBV5-5 with TRBJ1-1; D remains unclear. CDR3 sequence reads: CASSLGPGMAEAFF. The CDR3 DNA sequence: TGTGCCAGCAGCTTGGGACCCGGGATGGCTGAAGCTTTCTTT. The whole variable domain, filled in from reference TRBV5-5 and TRBJ1-1, reads DAGVTQSPTHLIKTRGQQVTLRCSPISGHKSVSWYQQVLGQGPQFIFQYYEKEERGRGNFPDRFSARQFPNYSSELNVNALLLGDSALYLCASSLGPGMAEAFFGQGTRLTVV.